Below are 22 T cell receptor beta chains sequenced from a single sample in a study of siplizumab effects on memory and regulatory T cells. Sequencing was performed with immunoSEQ multiplex PCR; in TCRdb, only in-frame clones are kept and a portion is missing. Counted here are 85,000 to 130,000 clones, 85% to 95% occurring once; the ten biggest clones make up about 0.62%. The sample consisted of Tregs sorted from blood. These TCRs come from a human donor in good health.

The chain is built from TRBV19 and TRBJ1-4; 9 positions agree with TRBD1. V lost 6 bases and J lost 3; bases outside the gene matches: 8. CDR1 LNHDA and CDR2 SQIVND come from the germline V gene (reference sequence). CDR3 length: 16 residues. The CDR3 sequence: CASRKRWTGANEKLFF. The DNA for the CDR3 is TGTGCCAGTAGAAAAAGATGGACAGGGGCTAATGAAAAACTGTTTTTT. Combining the CDR3 with reference TRBV19 and TRBJ1-4 gives the whole variable domain DGGITQSPKYLFRKEGQNVTLSCEQNLNHDAMYWYRQDPGQGLRLIYYSQIVNDFQKGDIAEGYSVSREKKESFPLTVTSAQKNPTAFYLCASRKRWTGANEKLFFGSGTQLSVL.

This chain joins TRBV6-1 and TRBJ1-4; no reliable D call. V shed 6 bases and J shed 0 bases, with 5 bases lying between them. Per the germline V gene, CDR1 is MNHNS and CDR2 is SASEGT. The CDR3 runs to 13 residues. The chain's CDR3 is CASRIATNEKLFF. Written as DNA, the CDR3 is TGTGCCAGCAGAATTGCAACTAATGAAAAACTGTTTTTT.

This chain joins TRBV6-1 and TRBJ2-3; TRBD2 is a possible D gene (6 bases). The CDR3 sequence is 16 residues long. The V end lost 1 base, the J end lost 4 bases, and 15 bases lay between the germline ends. The germline CDR1 and CDR2 sequences are MNHNS and SASEGT. The CDR3 sequence: CASSEGLTSGPDTQYF. DNA for the CDR3: TGTGCCAGCAGTGAAGGTCTGACTAGTGGGCCAGATACGCAGTATTTT.

DNA of the CDR3: TGTGCCAGCAGCCTCACGAGCGGGAGGGCCACTGAGCAGTTCTTC. Protein product: CASSLTSGRATEQFF. V and J are TRBV9 and TRBJ2-1, with TRBD2 matching 10 bases. This CDR3 has 15 residues. Germline V gene data show CDR1 as SGDLS and CDR2 as YYNGEE. With 4 bases clipped from V and 9 bases from J, the junction kept 10 bases outside the gene matches.

CDR3 in DNA: TGCGCCAGCAGCGCGGGGACAGCCTATGGCTACACCTTC. Translating gives CASSAGTAYGYTF. The chain employs TRBV5-1 and TRBJ1-2, with 7 bases aligning to TRBD1. Germline CDR1 and CDR2: SGHRS and YFSETQ. Unmatched junction bases numbered 4, after V lost 4 bases and J lost 4 bases. The CDR3 runs to 13 residues.

The J gene is TRBJ2-1, the V gene TRBV5-1; 10 bases fit TRBD1. From germline, CDR1 is SGHRS and CDR2 YFSETQ. This CDR3 spans 15 amino acids. J gave up 3 bases and V 4 bases, and 4 bases lay outside the gene matches. The CDR3 region has the DNA TGCGCCAGCAGCCCGACAGGGGGCCGCTACAATGAGCAGTTCTTC. As protein: CASSPTGGRYNEQFF.

The chain uses TRBV6-6 and TRBJ2-5; D uncertain. The CDR3 consists of 14 residues. The germline gives CDR1 MNHNY, CDR2 SVGAGI (reference sequence). V lost 2 bases to trimming and J lost 5 bases, with 12 bases between them. The CDR3 nucleotides read TGTGCCAGCAGTTACGTGGGCCTCCAGGAGACCCAGTACTTC. Translation gives CASSYVGLQETQYF.

The chain carries TRBV27 and TRBJ2-6; D unresolved. The CDR3 length is 15 residues. Per the germline V gene, CDR1 is MNHEY and CDR2 is SMNVEV (reference sequence). V was cut by 6 bases and J by 1 base, with 10 bases left in between. This CDR3 reads CASRLPGSGANVLTF. DNA of the CDR3: TGTGCCAGCAGGCTACCAGGTTCTGGGGCCAACGTCCTGACTTTC.

The chain carries TRBV18 and TRBJ2-5; 11 nucleotides match TRBD2. The CDR3 length is 14 residues. Germline assignment: CDR1 KGHSH and CDR2 LQKENI. Germline trimming cut 3 bases from V and 6 bases from J; bases unmatched to any gene: 3. CDR3 DNA sequence: TGTGCCAGCTCACCGACTAGCGGGGTACAGACCCAGTACTTC. This encodes CASSPTSGVQTQYF.

This chain connects TRBV19 to TRBJ2-1, with D possibly TRBD2 on 6 matching bases. With 3 bases removed from V and 7 bases from J, the gap between germline ends came to 19 bases. The CDR3 runs to 16 residues. Per the germline V gene, CDR1 is LNHDA and CDR2 is SQIVND (reference sequence). Written as DNA, the CDR3 is TGTGCCAGTAGTATTAACCGGGCTCACCGGGGGAATGAGCAGTTCTTC. It yields the protein CASSINRAHRGNEQFF.

The V call is TRBV30, the J call TRBJ2-1, with TRBD2 matching over 8 bases. There are 15 residues in the CDR3. Germline V gives CDR1 GTSNPN, CDR2 SVGIG (reference sequence). V lost 4 bases and J lost 8; bases outside the gene matches: 13. CDR3 sequence reads: CAWTAGSGIYYEQFF. Written as DNA, the CDR3 is TGTGCCTGGACCGCCGGTAGCGGGATATATTATGAGCAGTTCTTC.

This chain uses TRBV11-3 with TRBJ2-5; the D call may be TRBD1 or TRBD2 (5 bases each). The CDR3 contains 14 residues. V dropped 8 bases and J dropped 2 bases, with 15 bases sitting between them. Germline values: CDR1 SGHNT, CDR2 YENEEA. Here the CDR3 DNA reads TGTGCCAGCGGGGGTGGGGCACTACAAGAGACCCAGTACTTC. It is translated as CASGGGALQETQYF.

This chain links TRBV7-9 with TRBJ1-4, with D tentatively TRBD1 (6 bases). The V end lost 2 bases, the J end lost 0 bases, and 16 bases lay between the germline ends. Looked up from germline, CDR1 is SEHNR and CDR2 is FQNEAQ (reference sequence). The CDR3 extends over 18 amino acids. The CDR3 spells CASSLNLRQATTNEKLFF. CDR3 in DNA: TGTGCCAGCAGCTTAAACCTGCGACAGGCTACAACTAATGAAAAACTGTTTTTT.

This rearrangement joins TRBV6-1 to TRBJ1-5, with D maybe TRBD1 (6 bases). The CDR3 runs 15 residues. The germline CDR1 and CDR2 sequences are MNHNS and SASEGT. V was shortened by 6 bases and J by 8 bases, with 20 bases between the two germline ends. The CDR3 loop is CASREGHLSRKPQHF. Here the CDR3 DNA reads TGTGCCAGCAGGGAGGGACACCTTAGCAGGAAGCCCCAGCATTTT.

The V and J genes are TRBV6-6 and TRBJ1-3, with 7 positions matching TRBD1. V shed 6 bases, J shed 4 bases, and the junction held 6 bases outside the gene matches. This CDR3 contains 14 residues. CDR1 and CDR2 from the germline V gene are MNHNY and SVGAGI (reference sequence). The CDR3 sequence: CASSRTGAGNTIYF. Here the CDR3 DNA reads TGTGCCAGCAGCCGCACAGGGGCCGGAAACACCATATATTTT.

The chain has TRBV11-3 and TRBJ2-1, with D possibly matching TRBD2 (6 bases). Per germline, CDR1 SGHNT and CDR2 YENEEA. This CDR3 has 17 amino acids. V lost 0 bases and J 9 bases, leaving 21 bases between the germline ends. The CDR3 is CASSLDLGGVVSSEQFF. DNA for the CDR3: TGTGCCAGCAGCTTAGATCTCGGCGGGGTGGTTAGTAGTGAGCAGTTCTTC.

The chain has TRBV7-9 and TRBJ1-3; D is unresolved. There are 16 residues in the CDR3. V was shortened by 6 bases and J by 1 base, with 16 bases between the two germline ends. The germline V gene encodes CDR1 SEHNR and CDR2 FQNEAQ (reference sequence). CDR3: CASSYKESLSGNTIYF. The CDR3 region has the DNA TGTGCCAGCAGTTACAAGGAATCGTTATCTGGAAACACCATATATTTT.

The chain joins TRBV4-1 to TRBJ1-1, with D possibly TRBD1 on 6 matching bases. V lost 4 bases, J lost 1 base, and 10 bases lay in between. The CDR3 runs to 14 residues. CDR1 MGHRA and CDR2 YSYEKL come from the germline V gene. The CDR3 sequence: CASSLRQANTEAFF. The CDR3 nucleotides are TGCGCCAGCAGCCTTCGACAGGCGAACACTGAAGCTTTCTTT.

J is TRBJ2-2 and V is TRBV7-6; 7 nucleotides align to TRBD1. CDR1 SGHVS and CDR2 FNYEAQ come from the germline V gene. This CDR3 region has 15 residues. J was trimmed by 4 bases and V by 5 bases; bases with no gene match: 7. The CDR3: CASSLGQAVTGELFF. The DNA of the CDR3 is TGTGCCAGCAGCCTCGGACAGGCGGTCACCGGGGAGCTGTTTTTT.

The chain couples TRBV11-2 to TRBJ2-6; maybe TRBD2 (5 bases). The germline V and J ends were trimmed by 0 bases and 4 bases, with 10 bases remaining between them. Germline CDR1 is SGHAT and CDR2 is FQNNGV. CDR3 size: 16 residues. The CDR3 DNA follows: TGTGCCAGCAGCTTAGAAGGGCGGGCCGGGGCCAACGTCCTGACTTTC. This encodes CASSLEGRAGANVLTF.

The V call is TRBV5-1, the J call TRBJ2-3; 9 bases fit TRBD2. The CDR3 extends over 16 amino acids. V was clipped by 4 bases and J by 0 bases; unmatched bases: 6. In germline, CDR1 is SGHRS, CDR2 YFSETQ. The CDR3 coding sequence is TGCGCCAGCAGCACCGGGACTAGCCCCAGCACAGATACGCAGTATTTT. Translated: CASSTGTSPSTDTQYF.

The V gene is TRBV6-1, the J gene TRBJ1-1; D remains ambiguous. The CDR3 totals 14 residues. The germline V and J ends were trimmed by 6 bases and 4 bases, with 15 bases remaining between them. CDR1 is MNHNS and CDR2 is SASEGT in the germline V gene. CDR3 coding DNA: TGTGCCAGCAGCCTAACATCGCTGGCCACTGAAGCTTTCTTT. This sequence encodes CASSLTSLATEAFF.